What follows is one TCR beta chain and its context. The CDR3 covers 17 residues. CDR1 is SGHKS and CDR2 is YYEKEE in the germline V gene (reference sequence). Between the trimmed V and J ends, which lost 2 bases and 0 bases, there was a span of 17 bases. Repertoires were generated with immunoSEQ multiplex PCR, while TCRdb's copy carries only in-frame clones and drops some. The data contain fewer than 500,000 clones, roughly 86% of them seen just once; the ten biggest clones take up 0.85% to 1.3%. These data come from a study of blood T cell repertoires in COVID-19. Whole-study context: COVID-19 samples collected from the United States, Italy and Spain covered acute and convalescent phases.

This chain connects TRBV5-5 to TRBJ2-5; D possibly corresponds to TRBD1 (7 bases). The specimen sequenced was peripheral blood. The TCR was taken from a human donor with acute or convalescent COVID-19. The donor label of this sample is uncertain. The CDR3 here is CASSFRGETRYQETQYF. Written as DNA, the CDR3 is TGTGCCAGCAGCTTCAGGGGGGAGACTAGGTACCAAGAGACCCAGTACTTC.